This paragraph reports one TCR beta chain. A read error may produce the germline difference seen at one junction end. Next came a second PCR, run for about 7 to 11 cycles, which used a sample-barcoded 5' primer along with a J-beta primer mix. Every molecule of cDNA carried a tag from a template-switch adaptor with 12 random nucleotides. TCRdb reprocessed the 5' RACE reads via MiXCR and lists one record per CDR3 protein. The data show 1,500,000 or so distinct CDR3 sequences, approximately 59% seen once. This specimen belongs to a study of blood T cells in healthy people across ages. CDR3 length equals 14 residues. Germline values: CDR1 MNHNS, CDR2 SASEGT.

Source material: blood. The sequence derives from a man aged 18 to 35 in good health. The V call is TRBV6-1, the J call TRBJ1-2; 7 nucleotides line up with TRBD1. CDR3 sequence reads: CASSTGQADYGYTF. The CDR3 DNA reads TGCGCCAGCAGTACCGGACAGGCTGACTATGGCTACACCTTC.